One and the same sample provided the 4 T cell receptor beta chains below, sequenced in a study of T cells after yellow fever vaccination. A single record per CDR3 protein comes from TCRdb applying MiXCR to the 5' RACE reads. Among about 630,000 distinct CDR3 sequences listed, about 12% were seen once. Sequenced here: PBMCs, sampled on the day of the yellow fever booster vaccination. Receptors were obtained from a man aged 30 to 45 who received the YFV17D yellow fever vaccine.

This clonotype was seen only a few times. The rearrangement links TRBV6-5 to TRBJ2-5; TRBD2 agrees at 12 bases. Germline values: CDR1 MNHEY, CDR2 SVGAGI. Unmatched junction bases numbered 13, after V lost 5 bases and J lost 9 bases. This CDR3 contains 16 residues. The DNA of the CDR3 is TGTGCCAGCAGTCTCGAGACTAGCGGGGGCTCGCGAGCCCAGTACTTC. It specifies CASSLETSGGSRAQYF.

CDR3 sequence reads: CASGTSGTGTQYF. The CDR3 DNA reads as TGTGCCAGCGGGACTAGCGGGACTGGAACGCAGTATTTT. J is TRBJ2-3 and V is TRBV6-1; TRBD2 matches at 13 bases. V gave up 8 bases and J gave up 9 bases; unmatched junction bases: 5. CDR1 is MNHNS, CDR2 SASEGT, per germline. The CDR3 is 13 amino acids.

This clonotype was picked up a small number of times. The chain uses TRBV10-3 and TRBJ1-5; possible D gene TRBD1, 6 bases. The CDR3 runs to 14 residues. CDR1 and CDR2 from the germline V gene are ENHRY and SYGVKD. Trimming stripped 3 bases from V and 7 bases from J, with 13 bases between. This CDR3 is CAISEVGGTQPQHF. For the CDR3, the DNA is TGTGCCATCAGTGAAGTAGGGGGAACCCAGCCCCAGCATTTT.

This clonotype has at least ten counts. The V and J genes are TRBV20-1 and TRBJ1-2, with 7 bases matching TRBD1. This CDR3 has 13 amino acids. CDR1 and CDR2 from the germline V gene are DFQATT and SNEGSKA (reference sequence). The J segment lost 2 bases and the V segment lost 2 bases, leaving 2 bases of the junction unmatched. The CDR3 is CSARLQGNYGYTF. The CDR3 DNA reads as TGCAGTGCTAGATTACAGGGGAACTATGGCTACACCTTC.